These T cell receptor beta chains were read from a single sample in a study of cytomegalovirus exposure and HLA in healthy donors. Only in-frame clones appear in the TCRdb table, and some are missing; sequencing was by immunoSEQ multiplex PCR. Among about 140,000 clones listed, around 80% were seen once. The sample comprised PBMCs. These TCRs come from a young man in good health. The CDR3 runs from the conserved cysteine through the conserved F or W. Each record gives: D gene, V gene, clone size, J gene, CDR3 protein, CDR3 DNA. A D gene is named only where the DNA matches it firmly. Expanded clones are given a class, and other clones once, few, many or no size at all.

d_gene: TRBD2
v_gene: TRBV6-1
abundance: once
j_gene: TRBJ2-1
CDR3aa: CASSEALAGAFNEQFF
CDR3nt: TGTGCCAGCAGTGAAGCCCTAGCGGGAGCCTTCAATGAGCAGTTCTTC

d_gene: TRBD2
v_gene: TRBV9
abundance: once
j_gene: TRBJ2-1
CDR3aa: CASTMASGQDEQFF
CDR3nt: TGTGCCAGCACGATGGCTAGCGGCCAGGATGAGCAGTTCTTC

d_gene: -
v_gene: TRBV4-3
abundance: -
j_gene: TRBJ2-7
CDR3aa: CASSQADSDLREQYF
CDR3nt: TGCGCCAGCAGCCAAGCCGACAGCGACCTTAGGGAGCAGTACTTC

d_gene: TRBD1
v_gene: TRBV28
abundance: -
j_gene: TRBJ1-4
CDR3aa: CASSLMTGGREKLFF
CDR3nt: TGTGCCAGCAGCCTCATGACAGGGGGCAGAGAAAAACTGTTTTTT

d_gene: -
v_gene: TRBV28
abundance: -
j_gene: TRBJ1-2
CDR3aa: CASSYEDGANYGYTF
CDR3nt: TGTGCCAGCAGTTATGAAGACGGGGCTAACTATGGCTACACCTTC

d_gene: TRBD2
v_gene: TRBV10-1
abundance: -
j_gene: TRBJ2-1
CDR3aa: CASPVLAGGTFSYNEQFF
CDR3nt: TGCGCCAGCCCAGTACTAGCGGGAGGCACCTTCTCCTACAATGAGCAGTTCTTC

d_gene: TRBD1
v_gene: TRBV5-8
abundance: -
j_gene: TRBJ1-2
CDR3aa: CASSSGQGGGYTF
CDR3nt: TGTGCCAGCAGCTCCGGACAGGGTGGTGGCTACACCTTC

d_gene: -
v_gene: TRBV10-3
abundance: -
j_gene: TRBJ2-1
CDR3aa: CAISEVFSAMSYNEQFF
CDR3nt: TGTGCCATCAGTGAGGTCTTTTCTGCGATGTCCTACAATGAGCAGTTCTTC

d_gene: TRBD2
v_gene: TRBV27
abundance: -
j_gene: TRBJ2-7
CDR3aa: CASSGGLAGAEQYF
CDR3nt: TGTGCCAGCAGCGGCGGGCTAGCGGGAGCCGAGCAGTACTTC

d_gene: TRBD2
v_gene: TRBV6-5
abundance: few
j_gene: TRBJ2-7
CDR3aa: CASRGGSREYF
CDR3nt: TGTGCCAGCAGGGGGGGGTCCCGAGAGTACTTC

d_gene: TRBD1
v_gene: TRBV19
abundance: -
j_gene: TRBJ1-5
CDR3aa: CASSTGQGRGNQPQHF
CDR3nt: TGTGCCAGTAGCACCGGACAGGGAAGAGGCAATCAGCCCCAGCATTTT

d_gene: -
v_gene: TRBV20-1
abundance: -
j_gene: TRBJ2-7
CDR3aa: CSARGDEQYF
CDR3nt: TGCAGTGCTAGAGGCGACGAGCAGTACTTC

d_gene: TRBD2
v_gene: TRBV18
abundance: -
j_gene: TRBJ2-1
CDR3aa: CASSPPRTSGFYNEQFF
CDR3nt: TGTGCCAGCTCACCACCGAGGACTAGCGGGTTTTACAATGAGCAGTTCTTC

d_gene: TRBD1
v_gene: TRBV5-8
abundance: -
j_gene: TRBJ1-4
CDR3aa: CASSLRDSPLDGEKLFF
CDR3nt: TGTGCCAGCAGCTTGAGGGACAGCCCCCTCGACGGGGAAAAACTGTTTTTT

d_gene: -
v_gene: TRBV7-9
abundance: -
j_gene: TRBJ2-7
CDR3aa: CASSLTGREQYF
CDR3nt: TGTGCCAGCAGCTTAACAGGTCGGGAGCAGTACTTC

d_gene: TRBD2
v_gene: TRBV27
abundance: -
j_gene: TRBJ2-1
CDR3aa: CASSFRLAGDYNEQFF
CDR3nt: TGTGCCAGCAGTTTTAGGCTAGCGGGTGACTACAATGAGCAGTTCTTC

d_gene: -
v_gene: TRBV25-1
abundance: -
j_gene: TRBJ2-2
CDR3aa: CASRLTRGGPGELFF
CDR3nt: TGTGCCAGCAGATTGACTAGGGGAGGACCCGGGGAGCTGTTTTTT

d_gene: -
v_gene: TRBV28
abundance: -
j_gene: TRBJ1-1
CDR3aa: CASSFPSEAFF
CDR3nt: TGTGCCAGCAGTTTTCCCTCTGAAGCTTTCTTT

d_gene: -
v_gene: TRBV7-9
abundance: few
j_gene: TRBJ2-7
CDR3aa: CSSSPPGGQSRRYEQYF
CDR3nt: TGTTCCAGCTCCCCCCCCGGCGGCCAATCCCGACGCTACGAGCAGTACTTC

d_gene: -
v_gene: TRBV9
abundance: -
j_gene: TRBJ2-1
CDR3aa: CASSVGGGGWNEQFF
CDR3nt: TGTGCCAGCAGCGTCGGAGGGGGGGGTTGGAATGAGCAGTTCTTC

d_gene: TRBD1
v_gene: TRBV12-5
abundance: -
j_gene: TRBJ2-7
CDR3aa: CASGLVGTGTYEQYF
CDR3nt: TGTGCTAGTGGTTTGGTCGGGACAGGGACTTACGAGCAGTACTTC

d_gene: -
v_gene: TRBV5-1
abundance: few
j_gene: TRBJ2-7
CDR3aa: CASSLLPGTREQYF
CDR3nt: TGCGCCAGCAGCTTACTCCCAGGGACTCGCGAGCAGTACTTC

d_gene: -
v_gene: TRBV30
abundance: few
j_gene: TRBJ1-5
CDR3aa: CAWSRGVDSNQPQHF
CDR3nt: TGTGCCTGGTCCCGGGGGGTAGATAGCAATCAGCCCCAGCATTTT

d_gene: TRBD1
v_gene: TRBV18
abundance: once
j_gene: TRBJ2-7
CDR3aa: CASSPPPGQGVAYEQYF
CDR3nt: TGTGCCAGCTCACCCCCCCCCGGACAGGGCGTTGCATACGAGCAGTACTTC

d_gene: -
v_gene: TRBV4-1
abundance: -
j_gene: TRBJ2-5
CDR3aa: CASSQERGLAGFQETQYF
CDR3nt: TGCGCCAGCAGCCAAGAAAGGGGGCTAGCGGGTTTCCAAGAGACCCAGTACTTC

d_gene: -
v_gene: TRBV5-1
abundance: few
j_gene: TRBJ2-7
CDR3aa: CASSPGETTLYEQYF
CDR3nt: TGCGCCAGCAGCCCGGGGGAGACCACTCTCTACGAGCAGTACTTC

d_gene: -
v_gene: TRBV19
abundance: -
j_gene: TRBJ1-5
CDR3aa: CASSIEGGAGQPQHF
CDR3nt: TGTGCCAGTAGTATAGAAGGGGGGGCAGGTCAGCCCCAGCATTTT

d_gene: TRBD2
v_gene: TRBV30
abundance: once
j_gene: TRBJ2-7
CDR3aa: CAWMPSGGVEQYF
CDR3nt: TGTGCCTGGATGCCCAGCGGGGGGGTCGAGCAGTACTTC

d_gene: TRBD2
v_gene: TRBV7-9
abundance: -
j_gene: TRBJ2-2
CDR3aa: CASRQREAEGELFF
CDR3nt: TGTGCCAGCAGACAGCGGGAGGCCGAGGGGGAGCTGTTTTTT

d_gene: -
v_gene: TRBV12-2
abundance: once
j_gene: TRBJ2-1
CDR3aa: CASRLGLAGDNEQFF
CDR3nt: TGTGCAAGTCGCTTAGGACTAGCGGGAGACAATGAGCAGTTCTTC

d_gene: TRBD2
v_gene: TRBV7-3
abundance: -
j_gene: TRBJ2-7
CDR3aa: CASSLTLAGVWENEQYF
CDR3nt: TGTGCCAGCAGCTTAACCCTCGCGGGAGTATGGGAGAACGAGCAGTACTTC

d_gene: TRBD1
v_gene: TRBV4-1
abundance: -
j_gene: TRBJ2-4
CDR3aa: CASSQDPTGVAKNIQYF
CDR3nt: TGCGCCAGCAGCCAAGATCCTACAGGGGTAGCCAAAAACATTCAGTACTTC

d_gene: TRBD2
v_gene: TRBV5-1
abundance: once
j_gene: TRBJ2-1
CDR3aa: CASRTGTSGEWDEQFF
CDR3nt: TGCGCCAGCAGGACCGGGACTAGCGGAGAATGGGATGAGCAGTTCTTC

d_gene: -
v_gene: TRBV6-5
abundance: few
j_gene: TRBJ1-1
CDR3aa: CASTGYGTEAFF
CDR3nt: TGTGCCAGCACGGGGTACGGAACTGAAGCTTTCTTT

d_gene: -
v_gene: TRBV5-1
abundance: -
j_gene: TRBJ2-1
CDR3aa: CASSLDGTAGNEQFF
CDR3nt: TGCGCCAGCAGCTTGGACGGCACGGCGGGCAATGAGCAGTTCTTC

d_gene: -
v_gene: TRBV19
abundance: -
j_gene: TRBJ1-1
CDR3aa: CASSTRSQGTNTEAFF
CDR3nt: TGTGCCAGTAGTACGAGGAGTCAGGGCACGAACACTGAAGCTTTCTTT

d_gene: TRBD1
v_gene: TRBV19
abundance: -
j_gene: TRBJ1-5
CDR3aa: CASSISVTGSQPQHF
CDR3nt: TGTGCCAGTAGTATCTCTGTGACAGGGTCTCAGCCCCAGCATTTT

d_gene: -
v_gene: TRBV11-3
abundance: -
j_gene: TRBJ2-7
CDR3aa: CASSLNPEGEQYF
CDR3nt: TGTGCCAGCAGCTTGAATCCGGAGGGCGAGCAGTACTTC

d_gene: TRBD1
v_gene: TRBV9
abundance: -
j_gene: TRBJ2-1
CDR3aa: CASSDTRTGENEQFF
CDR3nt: TGTGCCAGCAGCGATACCCGGACAGGGGAAAATGAGCAGTTCTTC

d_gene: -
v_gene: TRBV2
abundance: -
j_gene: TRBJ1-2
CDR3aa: CASSELQANYGYTF
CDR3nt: TGTGCCAGCAGTGAACTACAAGCGAACTATGGCTACACCTTC

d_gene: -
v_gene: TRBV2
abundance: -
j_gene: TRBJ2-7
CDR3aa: CASSDQGFYEQYF
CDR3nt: TGTGCCAGCAGTGACCAGGGCTTCTACGAGCAGTACTTC

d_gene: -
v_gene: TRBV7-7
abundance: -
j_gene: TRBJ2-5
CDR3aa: CASSSQSGETQYF
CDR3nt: TGTGCCAGCAGCTCACAAAGTGGTGAGACCCAGTACTTC

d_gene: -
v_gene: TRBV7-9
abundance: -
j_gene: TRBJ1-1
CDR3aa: CASSLDFQGRTEAFF
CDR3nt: TGTGCCAGCAGCTTAGATTTCCAGGGGCGGACTGAAGCTTTCTTT

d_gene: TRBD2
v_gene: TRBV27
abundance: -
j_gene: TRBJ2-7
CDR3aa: CASSSQDSGRANEQYF
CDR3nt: TGTGCCAGCAGTTCCCAAGATAGCGGGAGGGCGAACGAGCAGTACTTC